Sequencing of this T cell receptor (beta chain) was carried out in a study of a mutant IDH1 vaccine in newly diagnosed glioma (dated by TCRdb to about 2021). Broadly, across the study: Vaccination began 4-6 weeks after radiotherapy alone, or alongside temozolomide cycles in the chemotherapy-containing groups. Of the roughly 30 treated patients, around 62% were male and around 40% were female, and a mean age of roughly 40 years was recorded. Prior to enrollment, patients had been given standard therapy consisting of radiotherapy alone, temozolomide alone, or radiochemotherapy with temozolomide, with the combination given to most patients. Visit V12 was the week-35 safety follow-up and visit V13 was the week-47 end of study. Peripheral blood was collected at six visits: V03 (baseline), V05, V07, V10, V12 and V13. For exploratory analyses, 25 treated patients had longitudinal TCRB deep sequencing done wherever samples were available.

The paper as a whole reports these results and caveats: The authors noted that analyses of patient blood samples could not be reproduced because of sample limitations. Pseudoprogression appeared unrelated to alterations in the top peripheral T cell clonotypes detected by TCRB sequencing. Vaccine-induced immune responses across multiple MHC alleles were detected in about 93% of patients. PBMC samples for TCRB deep sequencing were selected based on availability.

The intended sense of this specimen's time point label: week 35, safety follow-up. A 20-mer mutant IDH1 peptide at 300 micrograms in Montanide made up each vaccine dose, which was injected subcutaneously together with topical imiquimod. Eight vaccinations were administered to patients in weeks 1, 3, 5, 7, 11, 15, 19 and 23, corresponding to visits V03 through V10. Newly diagnosed WHO grade 3 or 4 IDH1-mutant astrocytomas showing loss of nuclear ATRX were present in the donors. The samples were drawn from NOA16, a multicentre, single-arm, open-label phase I trial in Germany that tested a mutant IDH1 peptide vaccine in humans for the first time. Genomic DNA for TCRB sequencing was extracted from EDTA blood using the DNeasy Blood and Tissue Kit. V sheds 6 bases and J sheds 0 bases, leaving 8 bases between their ends. Its CDR3 holds 13 amino acids, cysteine through phenylalanine. The retained sequence is limited to the CDR3, 39 bases, with the frame set at the first base. Reading the germline V gene (reference sequence) gives CDR1 SGHNT and CDR2 YYREEE.

Turning to this clone: Its antigen is unknown. No base quality values were provided; no much bigger clone lies one nucleotide off.

Library preparation was by the immunoSEQ multiplex PCR assay. Rearranged TCR beta chain sequences were amplified with the hsTCRB Kit following the manufacturer's protocol. Sequencing of TCRB libraries was carried out on an Illumina MiSeq. Per the authors' processing: The kit vendor's proprietary platform handled demultiplexing, trimming and gene mapping. TCRdb mirrors the immuneACCESS table, restricted to in-frame sequences. Some clones are absent from its copies; in checked studies, under half trace to an unresolved V gene, and the reason for the others is unknown. V, J and clone size were drawn from that table, and D and trimming were deduced from the DNA. Across this sample there are approximately 60,000 clones, with 74% seen only once. The ten largest make up over 4% of the sample.

Here the sequenced sample was PBMCs, taken from a glioma patient whose treatment included an IDH1 peptide vaccine. This receptor was obtained from a man in his forties or fifties with glioma. The chain was built from TRBV5-4 and TRBJ2-3; the D gene remains uncertain. The CDR3 sequence is CASTNTSTDTQYF. The bases are TGTGCCAGCACCAATACTAGCACAGATACGCAGTATTTT.